These 23 T cell receptor beta chains originate from one sample sequenced in a study of control samples from healthy donors and cancer patients (dated by TCRdb to 2020 to 2022). The library was obtained by the immunoSEQ multiplex PCR assay. TCRdb carries this immuneACCESS record with in-frame sequences only. Its versions omit some clonotypes, under half of them owing to an unresolved V gene in the studies checked, with the rest unexplained. The sample contains about 150,000 clones, over 85% of them found a single time. Of the sample, about 8.5% falls within the top ten clones. The sequencing sample was made of blood. These receptors were collected from a woman aged 40 to 55 in good health.

The rearrangement links TRBV19 to TRBJ1-1, with D possibly TRBD1 on 6 matching bases. Germline V gene sequence: CDR1 LNHDA, CDR2 SQIVND (reference sequence). CDR3 length equals 15 residues. The ends were cut back, 3 bases at V and 5 bases at J, with 16 bases in the middle. CDR3 sequence: CASSIQPGHMTEAFF. The CDR3 DNA sequence: TGTGCCAGTAGTATCCAACCGGGACATATGACTGAAGCTTTCTTT.

The chain joins TRBV6-5 to TRBJ1-4, with D possibly matching TRBD1 (6 bases). This CDR3 is built from 15 residues. Germline V gives CDR1 MNHEY, CDR2 SVGAGI. V gave up 8 bases and J gave up 3 bases, with 16 bases separating them. CDR3 region: CASSPQGAANEKLFF. CDR3 in DNA: TGTGCCAGCTCCCCACAGGGAGCGGCTAATGAAAAACTGTTTTTT.

The chain carries TRBV6-1 and TRBJ1-1, with D perhaps TRBD1 (6 bases). CDR1 and CDR2 (germline): MNHNS, SASEGT. Trimming stripped 0 bases from V and 5 bases from J, with 13 bases between. The CDR3 length is 15 residues. CDR3 sequence reads: CASSEAWGGRTEAFF. CDR3 sequence (DNA): TGTGCCAGCAGTGAAGCATGGGGGGGGCGAACTGAAGCTTTCTTT.

This chain joins TRBV25-1 and TRBJ1-5, with 7 bases fitting TRBD1. This CDR3 contains 18 residues. Looked up from germline, CDR1 is MGHDK and CDR2 is SYGVNS. V was pared by 2 bases and J by 3 bases, with 13 bases of the junction left unmatched. DNA for the CDR3: TGTGCCAGCAGTGAACATAGCTTTGGGCAGGGGGTCAATCAGCCCCAGCATTTT. Encoded protein: CASSEHSFGQGVNQPQHF.

The chain has TRBV5-6 and TRBJ1-2, with a tentative D call TRBD1 (5 bases). The germline gives CDR1 SGHDT, CDR2 YYEEEE. This CDR3 contains 14 residues. The V gene lost 4 bases and the J gene lost 0 bases, with 10 bases spanning the gap. CDR3 loop: CASSVGPSNYGYTF. The CDR3 DNA reads as TGTGCCAGCAGCGTGGGACCTTCTAACTATGGCTACACCTTC.

The chain employs TRBV4-1 and TRBJ1-6; D is ambiguous. V was clipped by 6 bases and J by 8 bases, with 11 bases between them. CDR1 and CDR2 (germline): MGHRA, YSYEKL. There are 13 residues in the CDR3. The CDR3 protein is CASSSEWDSPLHF. The DNA for the CDR3 is TGCGCCAGCAGTTCCGAGTGGGATTCACCCCTCCACTTT.

The chain links TRBV27 to TRBJ2-1, with 10 nucleotides matching TRBD2. CDR1 and CDR2 from the germline V gene are MNHEY and SMNVEV (reference sequence). CDR3 length: 16 amino acids. Germline trimming cut 6 bases from V and 3 bases from J; bases unmatched to any gene: 8. In DNA, the CDR3 is TGTGCCAGCAGCCCGAGCGGGGGGGCCTTCTACAATGAGCAGTTCTTC. This codes for CASSPSGGAFYNEQFF.

This clone was observed once. The chain uses TRBV9 and TRBJ2-7; the D gene is possibly TRBD1 (5 bases). The CDR3 is 14 amino acids. CDR1 is SGDLS, CDR2 YYNGEE, per germline. Trimming pared 0 bases from V and 10 bases from J, leaving 17 bases between. CDR3 nucleotides: TGTGCCAGCAGCGTAGAATCCGGTATGACAGTTCAGTACTTC. The encoded protein is CASSVESGMTVQYF.

The V gene is TRBV9, the J gene TRBJ2-7; 10 positions agree with TRBD1. Germline lookup yields CDR1 SGDLS and CDR2 YYNGEE. This CDR3 contains 15 residues. The V segment lost 3 bases and the J segment 6 bases; nucleotides outside the gene matches: 9. The DNA of the CDR3 is TGTGCCAGCAGCGCGGGCCCGGACAGGGGGTTCGAGCAGTACTTC. This sequence encodes CASSAGPDRGFEQYF.

The chain is built from TRBV4-3 and TRBJ1-2, with D unresolved. Trimming left V 0 bases short and J 8 bases short, with 19 bases between. This CDR3 region has 16 residues. The germline V gene has CDR1 LGHNA and CDR2 YSLEER. The CDR3 loop is CASSQESLSVGLGYTF. The CDR3 nucleotides are TGCGCCAGCAGCCAAGAGAGTCTTTCCGTTGGTCTAGGCTACACCTTC.

The table lists this clone with a count of one. The chain is built from TRBV5-1 and TRBJ2-2; possibly TRBD2 for D (6 bases). CDR1 and CDR2 from the germline V gene are SGHRS and YFSETQ. Trimming took 1 base from V and 1 from J, leaving 8 bases between them. The CDR3 is 15 residues long. CDR3 residues: CASSLSGVNTGELFF. In DNA, the CDR3 is TGCGCCAGCAGCTTGTCGGGGGTGAACACCGGGGAGCTGTTTTTT.

The J gene is TRBJ2-7, the V gene TRBV30; D may correspond to TRBD1 or TRBD2 (5 bases each). Deletions cut 2 bases from V and 12 bases from J, with 14 bases between. The CDR3 spans 11 residues. From germline, CDR1 is GTSNPN and CDR2 SVGIG (reference sequence). The CDR3 spells CAWSTGRGRYF. The CDR3 DNA reads TGTGCCTGGAGTACGGGTAGGGGACGGTACTTC.

This clone was seen only a few times. The chain uses TRBV7-8 and TRBJ2-1, with 7 bases aligning to TRBD2. V lost 10 bases, J lost 8 bases, and 20 bases stayed unmatched. The CDR3 is made up of 16 amino acids. Germline-derived CDR1 and CDR2 are SGHVS and FQNEAQ. The CDR3 DNA reads as TGTGCCACCGCACCGCGGAAAGCGGGGTCGTGGGATGAGCAGTTCTTC. Amino acids: CATAPRKAGSWDEQFF.

V is TRBV5-5 and J is TRBJ1-4; no definite D call. Per germline, CDR1 SGHKS and CDR2 YYEKEE (reference sequence). This CDR3 region has 15 residues. Trimming stripped 4 bases from V and 3 bases from J, with 13 bases between. The CDR3 reads CASSIEGWPNEKLFF. The CDR3 DNA reads TGTGCCAGCAGCATTGAGGGTTGGCCTAATGAAAAACTGTTTTTT.

This clone has just one count. The chain joins TRBV5-6 to TRBJ2-3; 14 nucleotides align to TRBD2. The CDR3 spans 16 residues. Germline CDR1 is SGHDT and CDR2 is YYEEEE. With V trimmed by 0 bases and J by 7 bases, 4 bases remained unmatched. The CDR3 spells CASSLVTSGGVHTQYF. Written as DNA, the CDR3 is TGTGCCAGCAGCTTGGTGACTAGCGGGGGGGTTCATACGCAGTATTTT.

In regard to this clone: Other DNA sequences in the sample encode the same CDR3. The CDR3 DNA follows: TGTGCCAGCAGTTCCGGGGAGACCCAGTACTTC. It specifies CASSSGETQYF. The chain joins TRBV12-3 or TRBV12-4 to TRBJ2-5; no clear D. CDR3 length: 11 residues. Trimming took off 4 bases at V and 5 bases at J, with 5 bases between the two ends.

This chain uses TRBV19 with TRBJ1-1; D is unresolved. V lost 7 bases to trimming and J lost 1 base, with 10 bases between them. The germline V gene encodes CDR1 LNHDA and CDR2 SQIVND (reference sequence). The CDR3 contains 13 residues. CDR3 nucleotide sequence: TGTGCCAGTAACTACCAGCGGAACACTGAAGCTTTCTTT. Amino acid sequence: CASNYQRNTEAFF.

The chain recombines TRBV27 with TRBJ1-1; possible D gene TRBD1, 5 bases. Germline CDR1 is MNHEY and CDR2 is SMNVEV (reference sequence). CDR3 length equals 14 residues. Trimming took off 5 bases at V and 5 bases at J, with 15 bases between the two ends. The CDR3 loop is CASSPAGAGTEAFF. The CDR3 nucleotides are TGTGCCAGCAGTCCAGCCGGGGCTGGGACTGAAGCTTTCTTT.

The J gene is TRBJ1-2, the V gene TRBV6-5; possibly TRBD1 for D (5 bases). The CDR3 sequence is 11 residues long. The germline CDR1 and CDR2 sequences are MNHEY and SVGAGI. The V end was cut by 5 bases, the J end by 8 bases, with 9 bases between. CDR3 residues: CASSPGRGYTF. DNA for the CDR3: TGTGCCAGCAGTCCAGGGCGAGGCTACACCTTC.

This clone was observed a single time. The V call is TRBV6-5, the J call TRBJ1-1; D remains ambiguous. Germline V gives CDR1 MNHEY, CDR2 SVGAGI. The CDR3 is 13 amino acids. V shed 0 bases and J shed 8 bases, with 10 bases lying between them. CDR3 in DNA: TGTGCCAGCAGTTACTCGTCTAGGTCGGAAGCTTTCTTT. Protein: CASSYSSRSEAFF.

This chain connects TRBV28 to TRBJ2-5; 7 nucleotides align to TRBD2. Unmatched junction bases numbered 6, after V lost 6 bases and J lost 2 bases. This CDR3 is built from 14 residues. Germline CDR1 and CDR2: MDHEN and SYDVKM. CDR3 DNA: TGTGCCAGCAGGGTGGGGGGGAATCAAGAGACCCAGTACTTC. Amino acid sequence: CASRVGGNQETQYF.

This chain uses TRBV3-1 (or the pseudogene TRBV3-2) with TRBJ1-4; 7 bases map to TRBD1. J gave up 4 bases and V 4 bases, and 9 bases lay outside the gene matches. The CDR3 consists of 16 residues. CDR1 and CDR2 (germline): LGHDT, YNNKEL (reference sequence). The CDR3 loop is CASSPHTGQINEKLFF. As DNA, the CDR3 is TGTGCCAGCAGCCCCCACACGGGACAGATTAATGAAAAACTGTTTTTT.

V usage is TRBV29-1 and J usage is TRBJ1-1; D is unclear. The ends were cut back, 4 bases at V and 3 bases at J, with 9 bases in the middle. The length of the CDR3 is 12 residues. Germline V gene sequence: CDR1 SQVTM, CDR2 ANQGSEA. In DNA, the CDR3 is TGCAGCGTTGGCCACCAGTACACTGAAGCTTTCTTT. Amino acids: CSVGHQYTEAFF.